This record covers a single TCR beta chain. It has no known antigen specificity. Base qualities are missing; no much larger clone stands one base away. The V end loses 7 bases and the J end loses 8 bases, and a stretch of 15 bases separates them. CDR1 and CDR2 are read off the germline V gene as MNHEY and SVGEGT. The CDR3, cysteine through phenylalanine, is 13 amino acids long. The CDR3 DNA has 39 bases and is translated from base 1. The data originate from a study of blood T cells in healthy people across ages (dated by TCRdb to the mid-2010s). In the study overall: Template switching captured roughly one uniquely barcoded TCR beta cDNA molecule per two T cells in model experiments. The study measured age-related changes in TCR beta repertoire diversity using deep sequencing normalized with unique cDNA molecular identifiers. Using the same blood draw, the study looked at two additional independent replicas of 1 million unique cDNA reads for two donors, one aged 18 to 29 and the other aged 80 or older. Donors were grouped into four age groups: young (average approximately 15 years), middle-aged (roughly 38), aged (roughly 62) and long-lived (about 82). Donors of different ages were randomly distributed across sequencing lanes to avoid experimental bias.

The method behind the library was 5' RACE. Sequencing took place on an Illumina HiSeq 2500. A second roughly 6 to 11 cycle PCR used a sample-barcoded 5' primer and a J-beta primer mix. Each TCR beta cDNA molecule received a unique molecular identifier from a template-switch 5' adaptor carrying 12 random nucleotides. At least 2.5 million CDR3-containing paired-end reads were obtained from each sample. The Mint cDNA synthesis kit, primed by a TRBC-specific oligonucleotide, was used to synthesize first-strand cDNA from all RNA. Following uracil-DNA glycosylase treatment, a first 18-cycle PCR with universal primers M1SS and BC2_uni_R was performed on all cDNA. Concerning the study's data processing: Normalization of each sample was performed by random selection of 1 million high-quality reads, each carrying a distinct molecular identifier. Instead of being binned into consensus sequences, reads with shared molecular identifiers were discarded. MiTCR, run with a Q25 quality threshold and the strictest error-elimination algorithm, handled CDR3 identification, clonotype clustering and error correction. A nonparametric unseen species model with Euler transformation was used to estimate a lower bound on total TCR beta diversity. The public reads were reanalyzed by TCRdb: fastp trimming at Q25, MiXCR alignment, in-frame beta chains only. Rows with one shared CDR3 protein collapse into an entry with the most common genes and DNA. Clone size and V and J calls follow TCRdb, not the original study. The sample contains over 600,000 distinct CDR3 sequences, approximately 60% of them found a single time. The top ten constitute roughly 25% of the sample.

Beyond this particular receptor, the publication reports: Estimates of total diversity based on one million sequenced T cells were considered lower bounds and underestimates. Since profiling was done on bulk unsorted PBMCs, naive and antigen-experienced compartments could not be conclusively compared. Donor CMV infection status was unknown, potentially confounding age-related changes in expanded clonotypes. Compared with the aged group, more naive CD4+ T cells, fewer expanded clones and increased TCR diversity were shown by the long-lived group, suggesting age selection. Observed TCR beta diversity per million T cells fell roughly linearly with age, and a significant reduction was already apparent by age around 44. A strong correlation was found between observed TCR beta diversity and the percentage of naive T cells measured by flow cytometry.

Donors were a few dozen systemically healthy Caucasian individuals from Russia aged roughly 6 to 95 years. Each donor gave 8 to 10 milliliters of peripheral blood, drawn into EDTA-treated Vacutainer tubes. Ficoll-Paque density-gradient centrifugation was used to isolate PBMCs, with at least 7 million per sample. Total RNA, at least 5.5 micrograms per sample, was extracted from PBMCs with Trizol reagent. Naive CD45RAhigh/CD27high T cell percentages were measured by flow cytometry on a PBMC aliquot from every donor. This sequence originates from a man between 40 and 49 years old in good health. Sequencing was carried out using blood. The chain is made from TRBV6-2 or TRBV6-3 and TRBJ2-1; the D gene assignment is ambiguous. The nucleotides are TGTGCCAGCACCCAAGGTAGGGTGGATGAGCAGTTCTTC. This yields the protein CASTQGRVDEQFF.